Given below is one T cell receptor (beta chain) in context. The antigen is undetermined. It was with 60 Vbeta and 13 Jbeta primers that the PCR ran. Under the authors' procedure: The count from a later analysis was about 80 million unique TCR beta chains, 9.5 million to 13 million of them shared. TCRdb keeps only in-frame clones here, not all; method: immunoSEQ multiplex PCR. V and J calls and clone size follow that table, whereas D and trimming were derived from the DNA. Of 150,000 to 200,000 clones in the sample, about four fifths were seen once. These data originate in a study of cytomegalovirus exposure and HLA in healthy donors. Notes on the study in general: Some public TCRs appeared in many individuals, while most sequences were rare.

Per germline, CDR1 MNHEY and CDR2 SMNVEV (reference sequence). The CDR3 extends over 14 amino acids. V gave up 4 bases and J gave up 5 bases; unmatched junction bases: 5. Sequenced sample: PBMCs. This receptor was taken from a man aged 25-40 years in good health and CMV-seropositive. The rearrangement joins TRBV27 to TRBJ2-5; 9 positions match TRBD1. CDR3 nucleotide sequence: TGTGCCAGCAGTTATGGGACAGGGAGGGAGACCCAGTACTTC. This sequence encodes CASSYGTGRETQYF.